This paragraph reports one T cell receptor (beta chain). The target antigen is unknown. The data derive from a study of T-cell memory formation after mild COVID-19. Findings and caveats of the study: Contracting clones from day 15 to 85 had balanced CD4/CD8; later expanders favoured CD4+.

V was clipped by 1 base and J by 0 bases, with 7 bases between them. CDR3 length: 15 residues. Germline V gene lookup returns CDR1 SGHRS and CDR2 YFSETQ. The TCR alpha and TCR beta cDNA libraries, bearing sample barcodes and UMIs, were generated by 5'RACE using constant-segment primers. Each CDR3 protein is one row after TCRdb ran MiXCR on the 5' RACE reads. The sample records approximately 150,000 distinct CDR3 sequences, around 21% being singletons. The clonotype originates from an adult woman who had mild COVID-19 (a few samples of this study predate the infection). Cell type and time point are not known. The chain links TRBV5-1 to TRBJ2-2; D not resolved. Material: PBMCs or a T cell subset sorted from them (not recorded which). CDR3 nucleotide sequence: TGCGCCAGCAGCTTGCTAGAACCGAACACCGGGGAGCTGTTTTTT. Amino acids: CASSLLEPNTGELFF.